This T cell receptor beta chain was sequenced during a study of blood T cell repertoires in COVID-19. Study in general: COVID-19 samples from acute and convalescent phases originated in the United States, Italy and Spain. The cDNA or gDNA used as material had been derived from T cells, B-cell-depleted T cells, or PBMCs.

The germline V and J ends were trimmed by 0 bases and 6 bases, with 8 bases remaining between them. CDR3 length: 14 amino acids. Germline lookup yields CDR1 LGHNA and CDR2 YSLEER. Original methodology: Estimates of nucleated cell counts were drawn from the amplification of reference gene primers. Sequencing was performed with immunoSEQ multiplex PCR; in TCRdb, only in-frame clones are kept and a portion is missing. From that table come the V and J calls and clone size; the DNA was used to work out D and trimming. The table lists roughly 130,000 clones, around four fifths of them singletons. The sequencing input was peripheral blood. This sequence was found in a man aged 55 to 69 with active or convalescent COVID-19. The chain uses TRBV4-3 and TRBJ2-2; TRBD1 is a possible D gene (6 bases). The CDR3 sequence: CASSQEWGPGELFF. The CDR3 region has the DNA TGCGCCAGCAGCCAAGAATGGGGGCCCGGGGAGCTGTTTTTT.